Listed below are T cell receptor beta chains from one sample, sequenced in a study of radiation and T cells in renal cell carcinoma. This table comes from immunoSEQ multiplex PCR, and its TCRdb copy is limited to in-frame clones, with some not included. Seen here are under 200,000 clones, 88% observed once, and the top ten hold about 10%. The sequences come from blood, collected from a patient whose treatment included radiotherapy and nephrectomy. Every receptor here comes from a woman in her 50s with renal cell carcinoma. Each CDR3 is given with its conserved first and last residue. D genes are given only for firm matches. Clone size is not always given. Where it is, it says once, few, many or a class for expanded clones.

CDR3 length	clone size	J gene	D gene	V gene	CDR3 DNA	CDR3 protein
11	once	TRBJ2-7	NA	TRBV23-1	TGCGCCAGCACCCTTGCCTACGAGCAGTACTTC	CASTLAYEQYF
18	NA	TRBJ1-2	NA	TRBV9	TGTGCCAGCAGCCTCCACCGGGACACCAAAGCGGAGCACTATGGCTACACCTTC	CASSLHRDTKAEHYGYTF
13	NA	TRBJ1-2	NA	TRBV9	TGTGCCAGCAGCGTCGATCCGAACTATGGCTACACCTTC	CASSVDPNYGYTF
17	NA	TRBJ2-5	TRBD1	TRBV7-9	TGTGCCAGCAGCTTAGTCTTAGGACAGGGGCGAGGGGAGACCCAGTACTTC	CASSLVLGQGRGETQYF
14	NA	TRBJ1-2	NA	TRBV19	TGTGCCAGTCGGCAGCGGACGCCTAACTATGGCTACACCTTC	CASRQRTPNYGYTF
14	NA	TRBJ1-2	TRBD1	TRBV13	TGTGCCAGCAGCTCTACAGGGGGCGGATATGGCTACACCTTC	CASSSTGGGYGYTF
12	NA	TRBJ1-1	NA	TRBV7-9	TGTGCCAGCAGCTTAGTGGGGAGGGGAGCTTTCTTT	CASSLVGRGAFF
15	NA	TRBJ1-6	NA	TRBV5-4	TGTGCCAGCAGCTTGAGAGGGGTTTATAATTCACCCCTCCACTTT	CASSLRGVYNSPLHF
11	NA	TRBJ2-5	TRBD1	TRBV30	TGTGCCTGGGCAGGGGGAGAGACCCAGTACTTC	CAWAGGETQYF
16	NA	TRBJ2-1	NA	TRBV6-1	TGTGCCAGCAGTGAGACAGTAAGGGGTACCTACAATGAGCAGTTCTTC	CASSETVRGTYNEQFF
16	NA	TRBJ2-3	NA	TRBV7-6	TGTGCCAGCAGCTTAGGGCTAGGGGAGGTCACAGATACGCAGTATTTT	CASSLGLGEVTDTQYF
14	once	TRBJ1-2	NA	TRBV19	TGTGCCAGTAACCACATAGAGATAGGCTATGGCTACACCTTC	CASNHIEIGYGYTF
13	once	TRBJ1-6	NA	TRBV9	TGTGCCAGCAACTATGGGGGGGATTCACCCCTCCACTTT	CASNYGGDSPLHF
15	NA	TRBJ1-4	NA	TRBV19	TGTGCCAGTAGTATTTGGGCAGGGGAGAGTGAAAAACTGTTTTTT	CASSIWAGESEKLFF
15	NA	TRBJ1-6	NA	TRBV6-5	TGTGCCAGCTCTAGGGCGAGCTCCTATAATTCACCCCTCCACTTT	CASSRASSYNSPLHF
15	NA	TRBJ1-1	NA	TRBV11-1	TGTGCCAGCAGCTTACAAAGGTACATGAACACTGAAGCTTTCTTT	CASSLQRYMNTEAFF
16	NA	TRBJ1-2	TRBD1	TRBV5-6	TGTGCCAGCAGCTTCTGGGACAGGGAAGGGAGCTATGGCTACACCTTC	CASSFWDREGSYGYTF
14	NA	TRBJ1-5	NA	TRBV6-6	TGTGCCAGCACCCTGATCGTTAGCAATCAGCCCCAGCATTTT	CASTLIVSNQPQHF
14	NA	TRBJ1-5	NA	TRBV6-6	TGTGCCAGCAGTTTTCAGGGTGGCGGTCAGCCCCAGCATTTT	CASSFQGGGQPQHF
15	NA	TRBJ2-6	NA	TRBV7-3	TGTGCCAGCAGCCCGACCCTGGCTGGGGCCAACGTCCTGACTTTC	CASSPTLAGANVLTF
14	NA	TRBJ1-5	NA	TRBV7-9	TGTGCCAGCAGCTTTTCCGGGGGGAATCAGCCCCAGCATTTT	CASSFSGGNQPQHF
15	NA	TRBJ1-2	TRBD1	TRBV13	TGTGCCAGCAGCTCTCCGGGACAGGGCGTCTATGGCTACACCTTC	CASSSPGQGVYGYTF
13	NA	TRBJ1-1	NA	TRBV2	TGTGCCAGCAATCAGGTTATGAACACTGAAGCTTTCTTT	CASNQVMNTEAFF
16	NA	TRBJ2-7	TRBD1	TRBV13	TGTGCCAGCAGCTTAGGGACAGGGGGCAGGTCCTACGAGCAGTACTTC	CASSLGTGGRSYEQYF
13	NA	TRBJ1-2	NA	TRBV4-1	TGCGCCAGCAGCCCGCCGCTTAACTATGGCTACACCTTC	CASSPPLNYGYTF
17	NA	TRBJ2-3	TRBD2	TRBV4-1	TGCGCCAGCAGCCAGAGGGGGACTAGCGGGTACACAGATACGCAGTATTTT	CASSQRGTSGYTDTQYF
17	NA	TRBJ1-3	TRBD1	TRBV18	TGTGCCAGCTCGCCGCCCGGGACAGGGGTCTCTGGAAACACCATATATTTT	CASSPPGTGVSGNTIYF
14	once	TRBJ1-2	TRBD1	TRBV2	TGTGCCAGCAGGACGACAGGGGCAGGATATGGCTACACCTTC	CASRTTGAGYGYTF
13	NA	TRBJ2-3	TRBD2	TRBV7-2	TGTGCCAGTGAGCGGGGGGGCACAGATACGCAGTATTTT	CASERGGTDTQYF
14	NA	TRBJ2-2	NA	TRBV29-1	TGCAGCGTGCTGGGACGGACGAACACCGGGGAGCTGTTTTTT	CSVLGRTNTGELFF
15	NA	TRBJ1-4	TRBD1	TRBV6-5	TGTGCCAGCAGTTACTCGGGACAGGAAAGGAGAAAACTGTTTTTT	CASSYSGQERRKLFF
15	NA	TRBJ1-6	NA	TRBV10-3	TGTGCCATCAGTGAGTCGACTTTGCCGGGATCACCCCTCCACTTT	CAISESTLPGSPLHF
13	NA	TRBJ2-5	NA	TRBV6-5	TGTGCCAGCAAAGAAACAGGGTTGGAGACCCAGTACTTC	CASKETGLETQYF
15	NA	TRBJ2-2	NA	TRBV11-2	TGTGCCAGCAGTTTGGGTACAGTTGTGACCGGGGAGCTGTTTTTT	CASSLGTVVTGELFF
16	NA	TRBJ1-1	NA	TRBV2	TGTGCCAGCAGTGAAGCGTTAGGAACAGGGAGGACTGAAGCTTTCTTT	CASSEALGTGRTEAFF
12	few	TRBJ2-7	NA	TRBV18	TGTGCCAGCTCACCACGGGACAACGAGCAGTACTTC	CASSPRDNEQYF
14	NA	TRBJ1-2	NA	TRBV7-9	TGTGCCAGCAGCGTAGAGACAGAGACCCATGGCTACACCTTC	CASSVETETHGYTF
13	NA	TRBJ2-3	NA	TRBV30	TGTGCCTGGAACACGGGAAGCACAGATACGCAGTATTTT	CAWNTGSTDTQYF